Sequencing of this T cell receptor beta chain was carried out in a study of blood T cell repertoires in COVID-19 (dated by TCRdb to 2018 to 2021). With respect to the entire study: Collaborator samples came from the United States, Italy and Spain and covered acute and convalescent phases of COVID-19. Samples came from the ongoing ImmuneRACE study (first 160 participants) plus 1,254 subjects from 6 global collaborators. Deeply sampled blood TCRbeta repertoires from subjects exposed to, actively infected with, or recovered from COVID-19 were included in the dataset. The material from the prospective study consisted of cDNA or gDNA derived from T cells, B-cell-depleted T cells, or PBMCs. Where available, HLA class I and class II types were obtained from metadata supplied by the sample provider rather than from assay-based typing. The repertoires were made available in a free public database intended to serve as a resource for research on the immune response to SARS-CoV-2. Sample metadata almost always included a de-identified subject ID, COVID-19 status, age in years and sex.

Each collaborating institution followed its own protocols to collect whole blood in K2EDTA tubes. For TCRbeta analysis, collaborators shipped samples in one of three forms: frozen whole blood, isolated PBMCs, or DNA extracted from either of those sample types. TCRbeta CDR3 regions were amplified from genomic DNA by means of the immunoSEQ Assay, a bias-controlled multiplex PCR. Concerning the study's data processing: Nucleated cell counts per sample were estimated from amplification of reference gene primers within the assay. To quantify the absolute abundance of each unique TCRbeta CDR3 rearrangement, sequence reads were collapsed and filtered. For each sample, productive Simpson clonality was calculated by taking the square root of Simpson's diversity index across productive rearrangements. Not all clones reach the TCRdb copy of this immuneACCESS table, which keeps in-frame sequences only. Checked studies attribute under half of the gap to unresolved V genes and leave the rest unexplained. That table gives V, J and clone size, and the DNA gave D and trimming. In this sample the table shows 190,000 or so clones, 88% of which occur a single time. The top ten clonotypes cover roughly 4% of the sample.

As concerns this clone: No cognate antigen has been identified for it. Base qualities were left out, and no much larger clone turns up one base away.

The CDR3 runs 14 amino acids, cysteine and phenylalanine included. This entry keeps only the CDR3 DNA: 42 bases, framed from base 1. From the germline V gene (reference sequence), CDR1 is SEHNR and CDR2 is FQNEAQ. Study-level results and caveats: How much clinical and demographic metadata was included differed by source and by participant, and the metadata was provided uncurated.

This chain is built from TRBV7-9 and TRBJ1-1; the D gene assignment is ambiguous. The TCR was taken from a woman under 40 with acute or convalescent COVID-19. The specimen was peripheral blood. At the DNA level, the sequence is TGTGCAGCGACGGTGGCACCTTGGTACACTGAAGCTTTCTTT. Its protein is CAATVAPWYTEAFF.